Listed below are T cell receptor beta chains from one sample, sequenced in a study of blood T cell repertoires in COVID-19. The protocol was immunoSEQ multiplex PCR, while the TCRdb copy is restricted to in-frame clones and leaves out a portion. The sample yields about 490,000 clones, 70% to 90% seen once. Material: peripheral blood. The source is a human donor in a cohort sampled during active COVID-19. Each CDR3 is given with its conserved first and last residue.

TRBV28 CASKWTGGRTGELFF
TRBV6-2/TRBV6-3 CASSWAGVVYGYTF
TRBV19 CASSLLPGQMNTEAFF
TRBV7-9 CAITGGAAYNEQFF
TRBV29-1 CSVGGAGNTIYF
TRBV3-1/TRBV3-2 CASSFAVSSGANVLTF
TRBV9 CASSVLGGSNNEQFF
TRBV7-8 CASSRAVEAETQYF
TRBV7-8 CASSLMRIGNNSPLHF
TRBV5-5 CASRSTGTGVGETQYF
TRBV7-9 CASSLGDGGTNEQFF
TRBV3-1/TRBV3-2 CASSQGYNEQFF
TRBV30 CAWSELQGSSYNSPLHF
TRBV19 CASTTLAGGSYNEQFF
TRBV29-1 CSATDTNTEAFF
TRBV6-2/TRBV6-3 CASSSLGTVNYEQYF
TRBV29-1 CSVVQQGIDSTEAFF
TRBV28 CASSLTQISTEAFF
TRBV7-3 CASSQSGTGPYNEQFF
TRBV9 CASSAMETQPQHF
TRBV19 CASSRAATNEKLFF
TRBV9 CASSPTSRTTDTQYF
TRBV6-1 CASSDPRGRDTEAFF
TRBV19 CASSSNRSPYEQYF